The sequence of this T cell receptor beta chain was determined in a study of technical replicates of blood from several donors. Assay used: immunoSEQ multiplex PCR; TCRdb lists only in-frame clones, some missing. This table has 75,000 or so clones, 85% to 95% appearing once. The germline V gene has CDR1 KGHSH and CDR2 LQKENI. The V and J ends lost 0 bases and 1 base respectively, with 17 bases between them. The CDR3 is 18 amino acids. The chain combines TRBV18 with TRBJ2-3; TRBD2 might be the D (6 bases). Sequencing was carried out using T cells isolated from PBMCs. This receptor was taken from a human donor in good health. As DNA, the CDR3 is TGTGCCAGCTCACCACCATTCGCGCGGGGAAGGGGCACAGATACGCAGTATTTT. Translating gives CASSPPFARGRGTDTQYF.